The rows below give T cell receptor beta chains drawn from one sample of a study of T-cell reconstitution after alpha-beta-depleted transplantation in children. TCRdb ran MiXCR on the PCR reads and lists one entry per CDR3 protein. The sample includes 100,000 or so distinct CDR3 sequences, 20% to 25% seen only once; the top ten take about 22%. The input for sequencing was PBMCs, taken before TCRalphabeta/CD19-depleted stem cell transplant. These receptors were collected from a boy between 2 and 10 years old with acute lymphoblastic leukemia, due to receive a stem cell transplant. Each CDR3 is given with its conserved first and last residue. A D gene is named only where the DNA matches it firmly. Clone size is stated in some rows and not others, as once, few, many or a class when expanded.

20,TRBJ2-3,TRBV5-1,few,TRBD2,CASTRSGTSGGALVADTQYF,TGCGCCAGCACCCGGAGCGGGACTAGCGGAGGGGCCTTGGTGGCCGATACGCAGTATTTT
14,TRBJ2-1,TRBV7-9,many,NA,CASSLTGRADEQFF,TGTGCCAGCAGCTTAACAGGGAGAGCCGATGAGCAGTTCTTC
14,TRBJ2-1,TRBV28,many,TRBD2,CASSLRREHDEQFF,TGTGCCAGCAGTTTGAGGCGGGAGCACGATGAGCAGTTCTTC
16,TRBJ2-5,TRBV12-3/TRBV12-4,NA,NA,CASSSPGTLGGSTQYF,TGTGCCAGCAGTTCCCCCGGGACACTCGGGGGAAGTACCCAGTACTTC
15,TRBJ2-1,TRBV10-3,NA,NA,CAISVGMDSYNEQFF,TGTGCCATCAGTGTTGGGATGGACAGCTACAATGAGCAGTTCTTC
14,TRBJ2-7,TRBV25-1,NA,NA,CASSPRGNTYEQYF,TGTGCCAGCAGTCCGCGTGGGAATACCTACGAGCAGTACTTC
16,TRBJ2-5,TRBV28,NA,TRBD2,CASSLSLGTSRETQYF,TGTGCCAGCAGTTTATCCCTGGGGACTAGCAGGGAGACCCAGTACTTC
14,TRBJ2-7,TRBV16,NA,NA,CASSLESGPYEQYF,TGTGCCAGCAGCCTTGAAAGCGGACCCTACGAGCAGTACTTC
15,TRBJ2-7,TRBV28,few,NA,CASSSGTFFYYEQYF,TGTGCCAGCAGTTCCGGGACTTTTTTTTACTACGAGCAGTACTTC
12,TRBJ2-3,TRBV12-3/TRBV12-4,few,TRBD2,CASWTSGMTQYF,TGTGCCAGCTGGACTAGCGGGATGACGCAGTATTTT
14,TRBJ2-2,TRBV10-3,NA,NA,CAISEGTVTGELFF,TGTGCCATCAGTGAGGGGACTGTCACCGGGGAGCTGTTTTTT
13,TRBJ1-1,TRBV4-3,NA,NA,CASSQKLASEAFF,TGCGCCAGCAGCCAAAAACTTGCGTCTGAAGCTTTCTTT
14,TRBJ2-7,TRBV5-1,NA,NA,CASSGQFSSYEQYF,TGCGCCAGCAGCGGGCAATTTAGCTCCTACGAGCAGTACTTC
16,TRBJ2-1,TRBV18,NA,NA,CASSPKGAGGAGEQFF,TGTGCCAGCTCACCAAAGGGTGCCGGAGGGGCCGGGGAGCAGTTCTTC
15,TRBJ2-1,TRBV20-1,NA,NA,CSARGSGGARSEQFF,TGCAGTGCTAGAGGGAGCGGAGGGGCCAGGAGTGAGCAGTTCTTC
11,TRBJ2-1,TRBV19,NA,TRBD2,CPGTSGDEQFF,TGCCCCGGGACTAGCGGAGATGAGCAGTTCTTC
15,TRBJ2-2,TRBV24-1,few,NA,CATSDPGLFSGELFF,TGTGCCACCAGTGATCCGGGACTGTTTTCTGGGGAGCTGTTTTTT
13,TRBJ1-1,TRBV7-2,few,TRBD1,CASSWDRNTEAFF,TGTGCCAGCAGTTGGGACAGGAACACTGAAGCTTTCTTT
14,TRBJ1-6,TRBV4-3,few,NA,CASSPPGRDSPLHF,TGCGCCAGCAGCCCTCCAGGGAGGGATTCACCCCTCCACTTT
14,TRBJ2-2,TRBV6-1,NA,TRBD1,CASRRDRNTGELFF,TGTGCCAGCAGAAGGGACAGGAACACCGGGGAGCTGTTTTTT
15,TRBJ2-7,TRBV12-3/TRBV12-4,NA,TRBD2,CASSILAGVSYEQYF,TGTGCCAGCAGTATACTAGCGGGAGTGTCCTACGAGCAGTACTTC
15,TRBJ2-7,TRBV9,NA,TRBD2,CASSAHPAGGSEQYF,TGTGCCAGCAGCGCCCACCCAGCGGGAGGGAGCGAGCAGTACTTC
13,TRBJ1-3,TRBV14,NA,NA,CASSPIGGNTIYF,TGTGCCAGCAGCCCTATCGGGGGGAACACCATATATTTT
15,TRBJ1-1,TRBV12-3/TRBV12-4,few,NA,CASSLGGAGDTEAFF,TGTGCCAGCAGTTTAGGGGGCGCGGGGGACACTGAAGCTTTCTTT
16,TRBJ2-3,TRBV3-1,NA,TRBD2,CASSQDLGLGTDTQYF,TGTGCCAGCAGCCAAGATCTGGGACTAGGCACAGATACGCAGTATTTT
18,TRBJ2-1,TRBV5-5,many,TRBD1,CAGTGGQWGAEGTNEQFF,TGTGCCGGAACAGGGGGCCAGTGGGGAGCGGAGGGAACCAATGAGCAGTTCTTC
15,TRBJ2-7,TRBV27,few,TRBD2,CASSLSASGPAKQYF,TGTGCCAGCAGTTTATCAGCTAGCGGGCCGGCGAAGCAGTACTTC
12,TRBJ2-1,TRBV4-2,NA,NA,CASSQDYVEQFF,TGTGCCAGCAGCCAAGATTATGTGGAGCAGTTCTTC
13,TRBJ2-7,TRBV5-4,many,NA,CASSLDRGGEQYF,TGTGCCAGCAGCTTGGATCGGGGTGGCGAGCAGTACTTC
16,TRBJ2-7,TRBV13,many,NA,CASSSARTGLNYEQYF,TGTGCCAGCAGCTCTGCCCGGACGGGTCTGAACTACGAGCAGTACTTC
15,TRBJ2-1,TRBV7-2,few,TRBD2,CASSLTSGKHNEQFF,TGTGCCAGCAGCCTGACTAGCGGGAAACACAATGAGCAGTTCTTC
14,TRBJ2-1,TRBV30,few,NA,CAWSNGRELDEQFF,TGTGCCTGGAGCAATGGTCGAGAACTCGATGAGCAGTTCTTC
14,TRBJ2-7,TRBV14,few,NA,CASSQGVRSYEQYF,TGTGCCAGCAGCCAAGGGGTCCGCTCCTACGAGCAGTACTTC
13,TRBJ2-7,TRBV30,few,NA,CAWSVRQGYEQYF,TGTGCCTGGAGTGTACGCCAGGGCTACGAGCAGTACTTC
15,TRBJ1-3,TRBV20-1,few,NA,CSAAADMSSGNTIYF,TGCAGTGCCGCGGCCGACATGAGCTCTGGAAACACCATATATTTT
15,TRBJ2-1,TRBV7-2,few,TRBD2,CASSILAGGINEQFF,TGTGCCAGCAGCATCCTAGCGGGAGGAATCAATGAGCAGTTCTTC
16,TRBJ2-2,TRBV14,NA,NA,CASSQVTPRGAGELFF,TGTGCCAGCAGCCAAGTAACCCCCCGAGGGGCCGGGGAGCTGTTTTTT
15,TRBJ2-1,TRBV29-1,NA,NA,CSGVLLVSGEDEQFF,TGCAGCGGAGTTTTGCTCGTTAGCGGAGAGGATGAGCAGTTCTTC
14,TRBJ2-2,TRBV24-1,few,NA,CATASPGATGELFF,TGTGCCACCGCATCCCCTGGGGCCACCGGGGAGCTGTTTTTT
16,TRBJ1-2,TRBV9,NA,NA,CASSVEKRGASDAYTF,TGTGCCAGCAGCGTAGAAAAGCGAGGGGCCTCAGACGCCTACACCTTC
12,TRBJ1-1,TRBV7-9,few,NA,CASGRKDTEAFF,TGTGCCAGCGGTAGGAAGGACACTGAAGCTTTCTTT
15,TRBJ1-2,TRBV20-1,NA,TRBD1,CSAIQLDRVGYGYTF,TGCAGTGCTATTCAACTCGACAGGGTTGGGTATGGCTACACCTTC
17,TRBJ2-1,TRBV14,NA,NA,CASSPSFIIRGDNEQFF,TGTGCCAGCAGCCCGTCATTCATAATAAGGGGTGACAATGAGCAGTTCTTC
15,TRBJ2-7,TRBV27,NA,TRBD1,CASSFGTGFPYEQYF,TGTGCCAGCAGTTTCGGGACAGGGTTTCCCTACGAGCAGTACTTC
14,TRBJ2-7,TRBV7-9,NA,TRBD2,CASSLPGLAYEQYF,TGTGCCAGCAGCTTACCGGGACTAGCTTACGAGCAGTACTTC
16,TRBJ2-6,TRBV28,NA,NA,CASLGPTYSGANVLTF,TGTGCCAGCCTGGGCCCCACCTACTCTGGGGCCAACGTCCTGACTTTC
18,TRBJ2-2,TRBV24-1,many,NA,CATSDPLGAKSSAGELFF,TGTGCCACCAGTGACCCCCTGGGAGCGAAATCAAGCGCCGGGGAGCTGTTTTTT
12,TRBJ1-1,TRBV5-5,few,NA,CASSLGITEAFF,TGTGCCAGCAGCTTGGGTATCACTGAAGCTTTCTTT
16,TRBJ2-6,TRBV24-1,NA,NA,CATGTGSFSGANVLTF,TGTGCCACCGGTACAGGGTCTTTCTCTGGGGCCAACGTCCTGACTTTC
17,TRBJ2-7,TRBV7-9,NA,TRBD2,CASSLGLAEGNSYEQYF,TGTGCCAGCAGCTTGGGACTAGCGGAGGGGAACTCCTACGAGCAGTACTTC
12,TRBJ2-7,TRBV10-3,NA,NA,CAISGVPYEQYF,TGTGCCATCAGCGGGGTCCCCTACGAGCAGTACTTC
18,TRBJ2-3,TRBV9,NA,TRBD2,CASSSALERDLSTDTQYF,TGTGCCAGCAGCTCAGCGCTCGAGCGGGACTTAAGCACAGATACGCAGTATTTT
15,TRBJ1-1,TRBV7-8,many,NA,CASSPLSRGEDEAFF,TGTGCCAGCAGCCCCCTTTCACGCGGGGAGGATGAAGCTTTCTTT